Below, 18 T cell receptor beta chains from the same sample are listed, as sequenced in a study of blood T cell repertoires in COVID-19. TCRdb's copy holds only in-frame clones and misses some; the assay was immunoSEQ multiplex PCR. This table holds roughly 150,000 clones, around 73% found once. The sample comprised peripheral blood. Receptor source: a man aged 55 to 70 who had recovered from COVID-19.

DNA of the CDR3: TGTGCCAGCAGCTTGGGGAGGGATCCTGGGGCCAACGTCCTGACTTTC. As protein: CASSLGRDPGANVLTF. The chain couples TRBV5-6 to TRBJ2-6; perhaps TRBD2 as D (6 bases). V was pared by 0 bases and J by 2 bases, with 9 bases between. The germline CDR1 and CDR2 sequences are SGHDT and YYEEEE. This CDR3 is 16 amino acids long.

This clone showed up just once. The rearrangement joins TRBV28 to TRBJ1-5; 9 nucleotides align to TRBD1. V gave up 6 bases and J gave up 3 bases; unmatched junction bases: 9. Germline V gene data show CDR1 as MDHEN and CDR2 as SYDVKM. The CDR3 spans 16 residues. Here the CDR3 reads CASSPTGQGNNQPQHF. CDR3 sequence (DNA): TGTGCCAGCAGCCCGACGGGACAGGGAAACAATCAGCCCCAGCATTTT.

The gene calls are TRBV21-1 and TRBJ1-1. TRBV21-1 is a pseudogene segment. This CDR3 contains 11 residues. The CDR3 bases are TGTGCCATCCTCTCGGACACTGAAGCTTTCTTT. Translated, it gives CAILSDTEAFF.

This chain links TRBV2 with TRBJ1-6; D not resolved. Germline V gene lookup returns CDR1 SNHLY and CDR2 FYNNEI. Trimming removed 1 base from V and 9 bases from J, with 16 bases in between. This CDR3 contains 16 residues. The CDR3 DNA reads as TGTGCCAGCAGTGAAGAGTTACGGAGGATCAGTTCACCCCTCCACTTT. Translation gives CASSEELRRISSPLHF.

This clone was counted between two and nine times. V usage is TRBV2 and J usage is TRBJ1-6; D is unclear. This CDR3 has 14 residues. The V end lost 2 bases, the J end lost 6 bases, and 8 bases lay between the germline ends. CDR1 and CDR2 from the germline V gene are SNHLY and FYNNEI. CDR3 region: CASSELQSNSPLHF. The CDR3 bases are TGTGCCAGCAGTGAACTACAGAGTAATTCACCCCTCCACTTT.

The chain joins TRBV5-5 to TRBJ2-7, with a possible D match to TRBD2 (6 bases). The CDR3 spans 15 residues. V was trimmed by 0 bases and J by 0 bases, leaving 10 bases between them. The germline V gene encodes CDR1 SGHKS and CDR2 YYEKEE (reference sequence). In DNA, the CDR3 is TGTGCCAGCAGCTTGGGTCAGACTAGCTCCTACGAGCAGTACTTC. Its translation is CASSLGQTSSYEQYF.

The chain recombines TRBV15 with TRBJ2-4, with 9 bases fitting TRBD1. J lost 4 bases, V lost 6 bases, and 4 bases had no gene match. The germline V gene encodes CDR1 LNHNV and CDR2 YYDKDF (reference sequence). The CDR3 is 14 amino acids. CDR3 residues: CATSWGQGKNIQYF. CDR3 bases: TGTGCCACCAGTTGGGGACAGGGTAAAAACATTCAGTACTTC.

The chain joins TRBV19 to TRBJ1-5; TRBD1 aligns across 7 bases. With 4 bases clipped from V and 0 bases from J, the junction kept 9 bases outside the gene matches. Per germline, CDR1 LNHDA and CDR2 SQIVND (reference sequence). The CDR3 runs 17 residues. CDR3: CASSTPPDRNSNQPQHF. CDR3 in DNA: TGTGCCAGTAGTACCCCACCGGACAGGAATAGCAATCAGCCCCAGCATTTT.

The chain has TRBV30 and TRBJ2-7, with TRBD1 as a possible D gene (6 bases). The CDR3 has 14 residues. Trimming took off 0 bases at V and 3 bases at J, with 12 bases between the two ends. Per germline, CDR1 GTSNPN and CDR2 SVGIG (reference sequence). The CDR3 protein is CAWSVDDRNYEQYF. For the CDR3, the DNA is TGTGCCTGGAGTGTAGACGACAGGAACTACGAGCAGTACTTC.

Many counts were recorded for this clone. This chain links TRBV24-1 with TRBJ2-6; D gene uncertain. This CDR3 spans 15 amino acids. Deletions cut 1 base from V and 2 bases from J, with 5 bases between. Germline V gene sequence: CDR1 KGHDR, CDR2 SFDVKD. CDR3 sequence (DNA): TGTGCCACCAGTGATTTTTCAGCTGGGGCCAACGTCCTGACTTTC. Amino acids: CATSDFSAGANVLTF.

This chain joins TRBV7-8 and TRBJ2-2; TRBD1 agrees at 9 bases. The germline gives CDR1 SGHVS, CDR2 FQNEAQ. With V trimmed by 2 bases and J by 1 base, 2 bases remained unmatched. The CDR3 covers 16 residues. The CDR3 DNA reads as TGTGCCAGCAGCTTACCGACAGGGGGGAACACCGGGGAGCTGTTTTTT. This encodes CASSLPTGGNTGELFF. Supplemented by reference TRBV7-8 and TRBJ2-2, the full variable domain reads GAGVSQSPRYKVAKRGQDVALRCDPISGHVSLFWYQQALGQGPEFLTYFQNEAQLDKSGLPSDRFFAERPEGSVSTLKIQRTQQEDSAVYLCASSLPTGGNTGELFFGEGSRLTVL.

The chain combines TRBV19 with TRBJ2-4; the D gene is possibly TRBD1 (5 bases). The germline CDR1 and CDR2 sequences are LNHDA and SQIVND (reference sequence). Trimming left V 3 bases short and J 0 bases short, with 12 bases between. The CDR3 covers 16 residues. The CDR3 reads CASSMAGLLAKNIQYF. CDR3 DNA: TGTGCCAGTAGTATGGCAGGGCTTCTAGCCAAAAACATTCAGTACTTC.

The gene calls are TRBV18 and TRBJ1-1, with D unresolved. CDR1 KGHSH and CDR2 LQKENI come from the germline V gene. The CDR3 is made up of 13 amino acids. Trimming took off 4 bases at V and 3 bases at J, with 9 bases between the two ends. The CDR3 sequence is CASSRSGDTEAFF. The CDR3 region has the DNA TGTGCCAGCTCACGCTCCGGGGACACTGAAGCTTTCTTT.

V usage is TRBV7-2 and J usage is TRBJ2-3; the D gene is possibly TRBD1 (7 bases). Trimming left V 4 bases short and J 5 bases short, with 22 bases between. The germline gives CDR1 SGHTA, CDR2 FQGNSA. CDR3 length: 17 amino acids. This CDR3 is CASSSGGIRGRGDTQYF. The CDR3 region has the DNA TGTGCCAGCAGCTCAGGGGGGATCCGGGGTCGCGGAGATACGCAGTATTTT.

The rearrangement uses TRBV19 and TRBJ1-4, with 7 bases fitting TRBD1. The CDR3 is 15 residues long. Trimming took 7 bases from V and 7 from J; bases not matched to a gene: 12. Germline-derived CDR1 and CDR2 are LNHDA and SQIVND (reference sequence). For the CDR3, the DNA is TGTGCCAGTACTGAACTAGGGGGCGCGAGTGAAAAACTGTTTTTT. Protein: CASTELGGASEKLFF. Full variable domain (rest looked up from reference TRBV19 and TRBJ1-4): DGGITQSPKYLFRKEGQNVTLSCEQNLNHDAMYWYRQDPGQGLRLIYYSQIVNDFQKGDIAEGYSVSREKKESFPLTVTSAQKNPTAFYLCASTELGGASEKLFFGSGTQLSVL.

With respect to this clone: Other DNA sequences in this sample translate to the same CDR3. The J gene is TRBJ1-4, the V gene TRBV29-1, with 8 bases lining up with TRBD1. Germline assignment: CDR1 SQVTM and CDR2 ANQGSEA. The ends lost 5 bases at V and 5 bases at J; junction bases unmatched: 1. This CDR3 spans 12 amino acids. The CDR3, as DNA: TGCAGCGTTCGACAGGGGAATGAAAAACTGTTTTTT. Protein product: CSVRQGNEKLFF.

J is TRBJ1-6 and V is TRBV19, with D possibly being TRBD1 (5 bases). V was cut by 5 bases and J by 7 bases, with 9 bases left in between. Germline assignment: CDR1 LNHDA and CDR2 SQIVND (reference sequence). The CDR3 totals 13 residues. The CDR3 loop reads CASSADMNSPLHF. As DNA, the CDR3 is TGTGCCAGTAGTGCGGACATGAATTCACCCCTCCACTTT. The variable domain in full, completed from reference TRBV19 and TRBJ1-6, reads DGGITQSPKYLFRKEGQNVTLSCEQNLNHDAMYWYRQDPGQGLRLIYYSQIVNDFQKGDIAEGYSVSREKKESFPLTVTSAQKNPTAFYLCASSADMNSPLHFGNGTRLTVT.

This clone has a single count. The V gene is TRBV7-9, the J gene TRBJ2-7; 9 bases align to TRBD1. CDR1 is SEHNR and CDR2 is FQNEAQ in the germline V gene (reference sequence). Trimming at V came to 5 bases and at J to 7 bases, leaving 9 bases not matched to a gene. This CDR3 is built from 14 residues. CDR3 sequence (DNA): TGTGCCAGCAGCATAAGGACAGGGGCGGGGGAGCAGTACTTC. Residues: CASSIRTGAGEQYF.